This T cell receptor (beta chain) was sequenced during a study of cytomegalovirus exposure and HLA in healthy donors. About this clone: Its antigen is still unknown.

TCRdb's copy holds only in-frame clones and misses some; the assay was immunoSEQ multiplex PCR. The sample gives hundreds of thousands of clones, roughly 80% of which show up once; roughly 5.7% is in the top ten. CDR1 is GTSNPN, CDR2 SVGIG, per germline (reference sequence). Trimming pared 5 bases from V and 0 bases from J, leaving 10 bases between. The CDR3 extends over 13 amino acids. Study-level points and caveats: There were 164 TCR beta chains listed as cytomegalovirus-associated.

The sequenced material came from PBMCs. This chain joins TRBV30 and TRBJ1-1; no reliable D call. The receptor was isolated from a woman under 30 in good health and CMV-seronegative. This CDR3 is CAWAQQLNTEAFF. The CDR3 DNA reads as TGTGCCTGGGCCCAACAATTGAACACTGAAGCTTTCTTT.